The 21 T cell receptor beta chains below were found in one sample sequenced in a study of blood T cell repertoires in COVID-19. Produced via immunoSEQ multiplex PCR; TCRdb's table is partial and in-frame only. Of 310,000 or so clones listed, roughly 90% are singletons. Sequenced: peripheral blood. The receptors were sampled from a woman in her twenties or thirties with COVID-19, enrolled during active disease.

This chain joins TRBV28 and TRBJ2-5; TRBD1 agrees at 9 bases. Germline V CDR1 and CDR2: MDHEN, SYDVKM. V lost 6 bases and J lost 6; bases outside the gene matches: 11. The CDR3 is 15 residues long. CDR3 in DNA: TGTGCCAGCAGCTGGGTGACAGGGGGTAGGAAGACCCAGTACTTC. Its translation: CASSWVTGGRKTQYF.

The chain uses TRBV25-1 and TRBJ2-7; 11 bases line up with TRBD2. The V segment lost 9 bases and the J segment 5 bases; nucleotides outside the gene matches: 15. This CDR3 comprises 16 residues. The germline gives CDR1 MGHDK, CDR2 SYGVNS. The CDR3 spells CARDGTSGEERHEQYF. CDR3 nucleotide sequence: TGTGCCAGAGACGGGACTAGCGGAGAGGAGCGCCACGAGCAGTACTTC.

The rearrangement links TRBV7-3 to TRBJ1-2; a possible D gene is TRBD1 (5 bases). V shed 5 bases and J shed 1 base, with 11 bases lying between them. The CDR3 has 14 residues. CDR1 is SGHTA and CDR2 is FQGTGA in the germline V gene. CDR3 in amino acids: CASSPGGINYGYTF. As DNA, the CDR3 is TGTGCCAGCAGCCCCGGGGGTATTAACTATGGCTACACCTTC.

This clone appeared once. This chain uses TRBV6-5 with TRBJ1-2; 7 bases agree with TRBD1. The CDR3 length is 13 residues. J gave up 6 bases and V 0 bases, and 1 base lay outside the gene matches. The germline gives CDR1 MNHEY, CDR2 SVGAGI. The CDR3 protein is CASSYSTGNGYTF. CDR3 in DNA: TGTGCCAGCAGTTACTCGACAGGGAATGGCTACACCTTC.

The CDR3 DNA follows: TGTGCCACACAGACCTATGGCTACACCTTC. It translates to CATQTYGYTF. The rearrangement uses TRBV6-5 and TRBJ1-2; D gene ambiguous. The CDR3 spans 10 residues. The V end was cut by 10 bases, the J end by 4 bases, with 7 bases between. Per the germline V gene, CDR1 is MNHEY and CDR2 is SVGAGI.

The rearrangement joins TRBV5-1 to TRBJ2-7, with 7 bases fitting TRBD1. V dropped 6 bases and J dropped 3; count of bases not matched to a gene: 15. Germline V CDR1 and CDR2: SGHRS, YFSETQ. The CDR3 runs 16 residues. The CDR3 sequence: CASITKKGTADYEQYF. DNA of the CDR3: TGCGCCAGCATCACAAAAAAAGGGACAGCGGACTACGAGCAGTACTTC.

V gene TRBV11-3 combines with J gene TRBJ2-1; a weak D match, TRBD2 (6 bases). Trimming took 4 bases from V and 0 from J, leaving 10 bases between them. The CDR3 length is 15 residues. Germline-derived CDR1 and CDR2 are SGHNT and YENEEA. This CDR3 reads CASSSTSSSYNEQFF. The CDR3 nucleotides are TGTGCCAGCAGCTCAACTAGCAGCTCCTACAATGAGCAGTTCTTC.

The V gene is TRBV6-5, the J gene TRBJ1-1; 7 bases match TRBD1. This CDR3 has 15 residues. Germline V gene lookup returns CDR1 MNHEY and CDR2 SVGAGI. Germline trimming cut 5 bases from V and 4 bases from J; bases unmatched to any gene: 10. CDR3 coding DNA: TGTGCCAGCAGTCGTATACAGGGGCGCCCCACTGAAGCTTTCTTT. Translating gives CASSRIQGRPTEAFF.

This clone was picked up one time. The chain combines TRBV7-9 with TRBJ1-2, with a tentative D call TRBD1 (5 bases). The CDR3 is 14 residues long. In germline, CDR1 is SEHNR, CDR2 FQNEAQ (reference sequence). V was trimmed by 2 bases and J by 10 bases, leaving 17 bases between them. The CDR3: CASSLISRGGDYTF. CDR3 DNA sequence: TGTGCCAGCAGCTTAATCTCACGGGGGGGAGACTACACCTTC.

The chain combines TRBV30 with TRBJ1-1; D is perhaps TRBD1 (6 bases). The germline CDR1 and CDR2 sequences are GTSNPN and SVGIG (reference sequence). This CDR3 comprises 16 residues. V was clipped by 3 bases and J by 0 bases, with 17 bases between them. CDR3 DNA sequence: TGTGCCTGGAGGGCACAGGGTTGGAGCTTGAACACTGAAGCTTTCTTT. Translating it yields CAWRAQGWSLNTEAFF.

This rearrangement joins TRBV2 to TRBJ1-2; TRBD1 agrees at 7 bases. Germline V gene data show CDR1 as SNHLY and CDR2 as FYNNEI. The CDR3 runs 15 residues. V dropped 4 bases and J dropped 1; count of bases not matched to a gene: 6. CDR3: CASSAGQPINYGYTF. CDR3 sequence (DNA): TGTGCCAGCAGTGCGGGACAGCCAATTAACTATGGCTACACCTTC.

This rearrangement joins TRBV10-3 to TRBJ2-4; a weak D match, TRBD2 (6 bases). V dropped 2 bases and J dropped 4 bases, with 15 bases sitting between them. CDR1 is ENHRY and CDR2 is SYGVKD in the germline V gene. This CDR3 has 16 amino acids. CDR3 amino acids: CAISEASRDLKNIQYF. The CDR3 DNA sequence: TGTGCCATCAGTGAGGCGTCCCGGGACTTAAAAAACATTCAGTACTTC.

CDR3 residues: CASSLAGGNYEQYF. CDR3 coding DNA: TGTGCCAGCAGCTTGGCCGGCGGCAACTACGAGCAGTACTTC. The V gene is TRBV5-4, the J gene TRBJ2-7; no reliable D call. CDR1 and CDR2 (germline): SGHNT, YYREEE (reference sequence). The CDR3 has 14 residues. V dropped 0 bases and J dropped 3 bases, with 10 bases sitting between them. Based on the CDR3 plus reference TRBV5-4 and TRBJ2-7, the full variable domain is ETGVTQSPTHLIKTRGQQVTLRCSSQSGHNTVSWYQQALGQGPQFIFQYYREEENGRGNFPPRFSGLQFPNYSSELNVNALELDDSALYLCASSLAGGNYEQYFGPGTRLTVT.

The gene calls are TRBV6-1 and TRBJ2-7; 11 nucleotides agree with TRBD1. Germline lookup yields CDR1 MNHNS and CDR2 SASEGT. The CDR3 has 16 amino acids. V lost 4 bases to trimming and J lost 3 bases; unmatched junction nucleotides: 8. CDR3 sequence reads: CASSALGDRGVYEQYF. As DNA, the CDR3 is TGTGCCAGCAGTGCCTTGGGGGACAGGGGGGTCTACGAGCAGTACTTC.

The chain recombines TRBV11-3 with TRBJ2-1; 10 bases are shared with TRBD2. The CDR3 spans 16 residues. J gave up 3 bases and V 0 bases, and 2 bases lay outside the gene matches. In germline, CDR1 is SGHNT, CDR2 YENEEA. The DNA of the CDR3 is TGTGCCAGCAGCTTAGAAGCTAGCGGGAGCTACAATGAGCAGTTCTTC. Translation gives CASSLEASGSYNEQFF.

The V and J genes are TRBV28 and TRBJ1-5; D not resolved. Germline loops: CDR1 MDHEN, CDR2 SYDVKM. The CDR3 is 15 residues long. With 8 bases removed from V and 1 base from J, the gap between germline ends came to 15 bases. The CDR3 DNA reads TGTGCCAGCCGCCGGAGGGCGGACAGCAATCAGCCCCAGCATTTT. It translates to CASRRRADSNQPQHF.

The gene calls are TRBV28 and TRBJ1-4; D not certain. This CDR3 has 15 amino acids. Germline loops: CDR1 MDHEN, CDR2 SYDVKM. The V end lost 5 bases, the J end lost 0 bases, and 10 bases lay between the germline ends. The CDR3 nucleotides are TGTGCCAGCAGTCCGCCTACGACAACTAATGAAAAACTGTTTTTT. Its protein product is CASSPPTTTNEKLFF.

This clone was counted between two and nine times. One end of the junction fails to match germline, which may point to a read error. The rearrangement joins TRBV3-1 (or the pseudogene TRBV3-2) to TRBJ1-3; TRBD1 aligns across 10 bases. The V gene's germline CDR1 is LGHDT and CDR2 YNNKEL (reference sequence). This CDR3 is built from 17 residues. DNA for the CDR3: TGTGCCAGCAGCAAAGACAGGGGGCGGTCCCAAGTAAACACCATATATTTT. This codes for CASSKDRGRSQVNTIYF.

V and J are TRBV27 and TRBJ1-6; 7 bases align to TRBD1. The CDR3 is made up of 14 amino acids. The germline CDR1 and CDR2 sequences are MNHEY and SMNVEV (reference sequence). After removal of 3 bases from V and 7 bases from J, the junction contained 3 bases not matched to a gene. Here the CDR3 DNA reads TGTGCCAGCAGTTTCACAGGGGACAATTCACCCCTCCACTTT. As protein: CASSFTGDNSPLHF.

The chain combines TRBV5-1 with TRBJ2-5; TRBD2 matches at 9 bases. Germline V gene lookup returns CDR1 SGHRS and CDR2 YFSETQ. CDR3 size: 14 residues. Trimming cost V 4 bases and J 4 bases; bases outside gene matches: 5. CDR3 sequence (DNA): TGCGCCAGCAGCCCGGGACTAGCTATAGAGACCCAGTACTTC. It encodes CASSPGLAIETQYF.

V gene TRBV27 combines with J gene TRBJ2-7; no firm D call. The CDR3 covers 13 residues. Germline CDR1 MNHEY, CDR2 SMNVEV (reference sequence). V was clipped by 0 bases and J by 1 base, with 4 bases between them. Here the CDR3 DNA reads TGTGCCAGCAGTTTATCTCCGTCCTACGAGCAGTACTTC. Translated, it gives CASSLSPSYEQYF.